This T cell receptor beta chain originates from a study of regulatory T cells in long-lasting Graves disease. The time point is: persistent/refractory GD, antithyroid drugs over 5 years with positive TRAb. RNA from PBMCs was the source of the TCR library. It was American Thyroid Association guidelines that determined Graves' disease diagnosis. Blood from the periphery, nine milliliters in all, was drawn into EDTA tubes. The authors built TCR beta libraries using iRepertoire HTBI primers and Arm-PCR of CDR3 regions. MiXCR was run by TCRdb on the multiplex PCR reads, yielding one entry per CDR3 protein. The sample has more than 350,000 distinct CDR3 sequences, roughly a fifth seen once. Looked up from germline, CDR1 is SQVTM and CDR2 is ANQGSEA. The CDR3 runs to 10 residues. V lost 0 bases, J lost 11 bases, and 7 bases lay in between.

The material sequenced was peripheral blood mononuclear cells (PBMCs), taken when the disease was refractory, from a patient treated with antithyroid drugs. The chain joins TRBV29-1 to TRBJ1-1, with D perhaps TRBD1 (6 bases). This sequence was found in a female donor with Graves disease. The CDR3 here is CSVEEQGAFF. DNA for the CDR3: TGCAGCGTTGAAGAGCAGGGGGCTTTCTTT.